This note documents a single TCR beta chain sequence. As originally analysed: Counts of nucleated cells, estimated from reference gene primer amplification, were obtained. The data were produced by immunoSEQ multiplex PCR, yet TCRdb's version contains in-frame clones alone and is incomplete. V, J and clone size are taken as reported in that table, and D and trimming were inferred from the DNA itself. This table holds about 190,000 clones, 65% to 80% found once. This sample is part of a study of blood T cell repertoires in COVID-19. Adults between roughly 18 and 90 years of age took part from 20 to 25 US areas. The study assigned cohorts using participant-reported clinical history. The trim removed 6 bases at V and 4 bases at J, leaving 12 bases unmatched. The CDR3 length is 15 residues. Per the germline V gene, CDR1 is SQVTM and CDR2 is ANQGSEA.

The chain combines TRBV29-1 with TRBJ1-2; TRBD1 agrees at 9 bases. Sequencing was done on a sample of PBMCs or T cells enriched from blood (not recorded which). The clonotype comes from a woman between 50 and 59 years old with acute COVID-19. CDR3: CSVDKGTGTSYGYTF. The CDR3 DNA sequence: TGCAGCGTGGACAAAGGGACAGGGACGAGCTATGGCTACACCTTC.